The text below deals with one T cell receptor beta chain. As yet, its antigen is unknown. The sample carries other DNA sequences with the same CDR3. This CDR3 region has 12 residues. The germline V gene encodes CDR1 SEHNR and CDR2 FQNEAQ (reference sequence). With 2 bases removed from V and 4 bases from J, the gap between germline ends came to 4 bases. This sample was included in a study of cytomegalovirus exposure and HLA in healthy donors. Study-wide points: Later examination showed HLA-associated TCR beta chains had greater clonal expansion than equally common others.

The PCR made use of 60 Vbeta and 13 Jbeta primers. Repertoires were generated with immunoSEQ multiplex PCR, while TCRdb's copy carries only in-frame clones and drops some. The sample consists of roughly 280,000 clones, around 66% of them appearing once. The genes are TRBV7-9 and TRBJ2-3; no firm D call. The clonotype was recovered from a female donor in good health and CMV-seronegative. The sequencing sample was made of PBMCs. The DNA for the CDR3 is TGTGCCAGCAGCTTAAGCTCAGATACGCAGTATTTT. It specifies CASSLSSDTQYF.